A single sample is the source of the 16 T cell receptor beta chains below, sequenced in a study of post-analysis software for immune sequencing data. Findings and limits, study-wide: A handful of TRBV segments, including TRBV5-6, TRBV5-1 and TRBV20-1, were more frequent in patients than controls.

cDNA libraries of TCR beta carried unique molecular identifiers. TCRdb itself ran the PCR reads through MiXCR, one entry per CDR3 protein. The data contain about 460,000 distinct CDR3 sequences, 40% to 55% of them seen just once; the ten biggest clones take up around an eighth. These receptors have no identified antigens. Sequenced material: blood. These TCRs come from a girl aged 5 to 17 with multiple sclerosis.

The chain joins TRBV10-3 to TRBJ1-3, with D uncertain. This CDR3 spans 16 amino acids. Germline assignment: CDR1 ENHRY and CDR2 SYGVKD. Deletions cut 0 bases from V and 4 bases from J, with 13 bases between. The CDR3 bases are TGTGCCATCAGTGAGTCGATAGCACTGGGAGGAAACACCATATATTTT. Protein product: CAISESIALGGNTIYF.

There are a few counts of this clonotype. This chain joins TRBV29-1 and TRBJ2-7, with unresolved D. Trimming removed 3 bases from V and 4 bases from J, with 10 bases in between. Per germline, CDR1 SQVTM and CDR2 ANQGSEA. The CDR3 is 12 residues long. The CDR3 region is CSVEADDYEQYF. For the CDR3, the DNA is TGCAGCGTTGAGGCAGACGATTACGAGCAGTACTTC.

This clonotype has more than one count but fewer than ten. The chain combines TRBV6-5 with TRBJ1-2; D ambiguous. Germline V CDR1 and CDR2: MNHEY, SVGAGI. The V end lost 8 bases, the J end lost 0 bases, and 10 bases lay between the germline ends. The CDR3 totals 13 residues. CDR3 residues: CASAGIPNYGYTF. CDR3 nucleotides: TGTGCCAGCGCTGGCATACCTAACTATGGCTACACCTTC.

This clonotype was counted a few times. V usage is TRBV18 and J usage is TRBJ2-1, with 10 bases identical to TRBD1. V lost 1 base and J lost 7; bases outside the gene matches: 4. This CDR3 has 15 amino acids. CDR1 and CDR2 (germline): KGHSH, LQKENI. CDR3 bases: TGTGCCAGCTCACCACGAGACAGGGGGCGAAATGAGCAGTTCTTC. Its protein is CASSPRDRGRNEQFF.

This clonotype was observed a single time. At one end the junction does not follow the germline gene, possibly because of a read error. The V gene is TRBV12-3 or TRBV12-4, the J gene TRBJ1-1, with D unresolved. CDR3 size: 15 residues. The CDR3 is CASSLGPFPGTGAFF. The CDR3 region has the DNA TGTGCCAGCAGCCTCGGACCTTTTCCGGGCACTGGAGCTTTCTTT.

The chain links TRBV7-2 to TRBJ2-7; possibly TRBD1 for D (6 bases). CDR3 length equals 16 residues. CDR1 and CDR2 from the germline V gene are SGHTA and FQGNSA. Trimming stripped 2 bases from V and 5 bases from J, with 19 bases between. The CDR3 here is CASSLWTEMSPDEQYF. DNA of the CDR3: TGTGCCAGCAGCTTATGGACAGAGATGAGTCCGGACGAGCAGTACTTC.

This chain links TRBV3-1 with TRBJ1-1, with 7 bases fitting TRBD1. Germline loops: CDR1 LGHDT, CDR2 YNNKEL (reference sequence). Trimming cost V 4 bases and J 7 bases; bases outside gene matches: 6. This CDR3 contains 13 residues. The CDR3 sequence is CASSRQTGSEAFF. The DNA of the CDR3 is TGTGCCAGCAGCCGACAGACAGGGAGTGAAGCTTTCTTT.

This clonotype was counted between two and nine times. The rearrangement links TRBV29-1 to TRBJ2-7; 9 bases match TRBD1. V lost 6 bases, J lost 2 bases, and 8 bases stayed unmatched. CDR1 is SQVTM, CDR2 ANQGSEA, per germline. The CDR3 has 14 amino acids. The CDR3 DNA reads as TGCAGCGTACCCGGGACAGGGACAACCTACGAGCAGTACTTC. Its protein is CSVPGTGTTYEQYF.

The genes are TRBV7-6 and TRBJ2-7; 8 bases match TRBD1. Unmatched junction bases numbered 5, after V lost 1 base and J lost 6 bases. The CDR3 has 14 amino acids. CDR1 and CDR2 (germline): SGHVS, FNYEAQ. The CDR3: CASSLGQGASEQYF. In DNA, the CDR3 is TGTGCCAGCAGCTTAGGGCAGGGGGCCTCCGAGCAGTACTTC.

This chain links TRBV20-1 with TRBJ2-3; no firm D call. The germline V and J ends were trimmed by 1 base and 1 base, with 15 bases remaining between them. The germline gives CDR1 DFQATT, CDR2 SNEGSKA (reference sequence). This CDR3 region has 16 residues. CDR3 region: CSARAGILFGTDTQYF. CDR3 nucleotides: TGCAGTGCTAGAGCAGGAATCCTCTTCGGCACAGATACGCAGTATTTT.

This chain joins TRBV29-1 and TRBJ2-1, with 9 bases matching TRBD2. J was trimmed by 4 bases and V by 8 bases; bases with no gene match: 12. This CDR3 has 15 amino acids. Germline CDR1 SQVTM, CDR2 ANQGSEA. CDR3 sequence reads: CSTKDSLAGYNEQFF. The CDR3 DNA follows: TGCAGCACCAAGGATTCGCTAGCGGGATACAATGAGCAGTTCTTC.

The chain carries TRBV6-1 and TRBJ2-7, with 9 bases lining up with TRBD2. Germline CDR1 is MNHNS and CDR2 is SASEGT. J gave up 3 bases and V 5 bases, and 17 bases lay outside the gene matches. There are 18 residues in the CDR3. CDR3 protein: CASSPLGVGSGSIYEQYF. CDR3 nucleotides: TGTGCCAGCAGTCCCCTGGGGGTTGGTAGCGGGAGTATCTACGAGCAGTACTTC.

The genes are TRBV7-2 and TRBJ2-1; 10 nucleotides line up with TRBD2. The CDR3 consists of 18 residues. The germline CDR1 and CDR2 sequences are SGHTA and FQGNSA. V shed 3 bases, J shed 4 bases, and the junction held 12 bases outside the gene matches. CDR3 DNA sequence: TGTGCCAGCAGCTTCCCTGCGGCTAGCGGGAGCCAATACAATGAGCAGTTCTTC. This gives the protein CASSFPAASGSQYNEQFF.

This sequence joins TRBV5-1 and TRBJ1-4, with 11 bases lining up with TRBD1. The CDR3 spans 17 residues. Looked up from germline, CDR1 is SGHRS and CDR2 is YFSETQ. Trimming cost V 4 bases and J 8 bases; bases outside gene matches: 13. CDR3 sequence (DNA): TGCGCCAGCAGCCCGAGGGGACAGGGGGATTCTTGGGAAAAACTGTTTTTT. It specifies CASSPRGQGDSWEKLFF.

The chain combines TRBV20-1 with TRBJ1-2, with 7 nucleotides matching TRBD1. J was trimmed by 1 base and V by 5 bases; bases with no gene match: 4. The CDR3 totals 13 residues. The germline CDR1 and CDR2 sequences are DFQATT and SNEGSKA (reference sequence). The CDR3 DNA follows: TGCAGTGCTCTAACAGGGGATAACTATGGCTACACCTTC. Translating gives CSALTGDNYGYTF.

As DNA, the CDR3 is TGTGCCACCAGCAGAGACAGGGTGAACTATGGCTACACCTTC. Amino acid sequence: CATSRDRVNYGYTF. J is TRBJ1-2 and V is TRBV15; the D gene is possibly TRBD1 (5 bases). There are 14 residues in the CDR3. The germline CDR1 and CDR2 sequences are LNHNV and YYDKDF (reference sequence). V lost 0 bases and J 2 bases, leaving 7 bases between the germline ends.